This is a list of T cell receptor beta chains from one sample in a study of neurological immune-mediated disorders. TCRdb re-derived calls from the 5' RACE reads in MiXCR, one entry per CDR3 protein. Among roughly 39,000 distinct CDR3 sequences listed, 4.8% were seen once. Sequencing was done on a sample of CD4+ T cells from blood. Receptors originate from a young man in good health. The CDR3 runs from the conserved cysteine through the conserved F or W. The order of the fields is V gene, clone size, D gene, J gene, CDR3 DNA, CDR3 protein. A D gene is named only where the DNA matches it firmly. Rows may omit the clone size; those that give it use once, few, many or a size class.

V gene: TRBV5-6
clone size: many
D gene: NA
J gene: TRBJ1-1
CDR3 DNA: TGTGCCAGCAGCTTGTTCGGACAGCATGGGGAAGTAGCTTTCTTT
CDR3 protein: CASSLFGQHGEVAFF

V gene: TRBV6-1
clone size: many
D gene: TRBD1
J gene: TRBJ1-1
CDR3 DNA: TGTGCCAGCAGTGATCACAGGGGGCTCAAAGAAAATCCTGAAGCTTTCTTT
CDR3 protein: CASSDHRGLKENPEAFF

V gene: TRBV10-3
clone size: many
D gene: NA
J gene: TRBJ2-2
CDR3 DNA: TGTGCCATCAGTGAGCAGGACAGTACAAACGGGGAGCTGTTTTTT
CDR3 protein: CAISEQDSTNGELFF

V gene: TRBV24-1
clone size: many
D gene: NA
J gene: TRBJ2-5
CDR3 DNA: TGTGCCACCAGTGATTTCCAGACCCAGTACTTC
CDR3 protein: CATSDFQTQYF

V gene: TRBV5-1
clone size: many
D gene: TRBD2
J gene: TRBJ2-3
CDR3 DNA: TGCGCCAGCAGCTTGTGGACTAGCGGGGATAGCACAGATACGCAGTATTTT
CDR3 protein: CASSLWTSGDSTDTQYF

V gene: TRBV6-2/TRBV6-3
clone size: once
D gene: NA
J gene: TRBJ1-6
CDR3 DNA: TGTGCCAGCAGCGGGATGTCCTATAATTCACCCCTCCACTTT
CDR3 protein: CASSGMSYNSPLHF

V gene: TRBV7-3
clone size: many
D gene: NA
J gene: TRBJ2-1
CDR3 DNA: TGTGCCAGCAGCTTAACCATGAATGAGCAGTTCTTC
CDR3 protein: CASSLTMNEQFF

V gene: TRBV12-3/TRBV12-4
clone size: many
D gene: NA
J gene: TRBJ1-6
CDR3 DNA: TGTGCCAGCAGTTTATACCAGACCAGCTCCTATAATTCACCCCTCCACTTT
CDR3 protein: CASSLYQTSSYNSPLHF

V gene: TRBV10-3
clone size: many
D gene: NA
J gene: TRBJ1-2
CDR3 DNA: TGTGCCATCAGTGAAGGACGGCAGGGGTATGGCTACACCTTC
CDR3 protein: CAISEGRQGYGYTF

V gene: TRBV20-1
clone size: many
D gene: NA
J gene: TRBJ1-2
CDR3 DNA: TGCAGTGCTAGAGGGGGGTCCGGGTCTCGGTATGGCTACACCTTC
CDR3 protein: CSARGGSGSRYGYTF

V gene: TRBV2
clone size: many
D gene: NA
J gene: TRBJ1-5
CDR3 DNA: TGTGCCAGCAGGATCGGGACACCCCATAGCAATCAGCCCCAGCATTTT
CDR3 protein: CASRIGTPHSNQPQHF

V gene: TRBV6-6
clone size: many
D gene: NA
J gene: TRBJ1-6
CDR3 DNA: TGTGCCAGCAGTTACTCAGACAGGATAGACTTT
CDR3 protein: CASSYSDRIDF

V gene: TRBV29-1
clone size: many
D gene: NA
J gene: TRBJ2-2
CDR3 DNA: TGCAGCAGTCATGGGGACACCGGGGAGCTGTTTTTT
CDR3 protein: CSSHGDTGELFF

V gene: TRBV18
clone size: many
D gene: NA
J gene: TRBJ1-1
CDR3 DNA: TGTGCCAGCTCACCGCCTGTGAACACTGAAGCTTTCTTT
CDR3 protein: CASSPPVNTEAFF

V gene: TRBV7-9
clone size: many
D gene: NA
J gene: TRBJ1-1
CDR3 DNA: TGTGCCAGCAGCGTCTGGGGGGGTGCCACTGAAGCTTTCTTT
CDR3 protein: CASSVWGGATEAFF

V gene: TRBV2
clone size: many
D gene: NA
J gene: TRBJ2-1
CDR3 DNA: TGTGCCAGCAAAAGACAGGACAATGAGCAGTTCTTC
CDR3 protein: CASKRQDNEQFF

V gene: TRBV5-1
clone size: many
D gene: TRBD1
J gene: TRBJ1-1
CDR3 DNA: TGCGCCAGCAGCTTACGGACAGGGGGCATGAACACTGAAGCTTTCTTT
CDR3 protein: CASSLRTGGMNTEAFF

V gene: TRBV5-1
clone size: NA
D gene: TRBD1
J gene: TRBJ1-6
CDR3 DNA: TGCGCCAGCAGCCGCGGACAGGTGGGGATTCCCCTCCACTTT
CDR3 protein: CASSRGQVGIPLHF